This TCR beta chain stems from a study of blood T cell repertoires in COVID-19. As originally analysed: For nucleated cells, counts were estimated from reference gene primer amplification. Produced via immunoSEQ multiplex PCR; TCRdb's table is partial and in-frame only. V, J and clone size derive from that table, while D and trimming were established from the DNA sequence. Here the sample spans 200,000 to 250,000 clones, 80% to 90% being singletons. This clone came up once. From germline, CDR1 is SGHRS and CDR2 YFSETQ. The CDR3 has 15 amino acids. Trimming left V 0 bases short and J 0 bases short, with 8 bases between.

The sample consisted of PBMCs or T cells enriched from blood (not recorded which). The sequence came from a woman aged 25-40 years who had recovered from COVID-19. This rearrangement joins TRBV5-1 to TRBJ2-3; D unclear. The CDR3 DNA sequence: TGCGCCAGCAGCTTGGGGCAGGCTAGCACAGATACGCAGTATTTT. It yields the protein CASSLGQASTDTQYF.